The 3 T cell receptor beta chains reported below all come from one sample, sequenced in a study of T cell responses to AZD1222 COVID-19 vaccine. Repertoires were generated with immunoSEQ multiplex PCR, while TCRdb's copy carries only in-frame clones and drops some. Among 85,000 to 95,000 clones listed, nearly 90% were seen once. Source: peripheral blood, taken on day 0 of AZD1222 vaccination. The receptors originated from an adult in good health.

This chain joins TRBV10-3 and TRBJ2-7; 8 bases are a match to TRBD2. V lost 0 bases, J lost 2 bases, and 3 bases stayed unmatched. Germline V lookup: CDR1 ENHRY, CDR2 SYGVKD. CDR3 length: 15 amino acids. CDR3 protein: CAISESAGGAYEQYF. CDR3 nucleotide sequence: TGTGCCATCAGTGAGTCGGCGGGGGGAGCCTACGAGCAGTACTTC.

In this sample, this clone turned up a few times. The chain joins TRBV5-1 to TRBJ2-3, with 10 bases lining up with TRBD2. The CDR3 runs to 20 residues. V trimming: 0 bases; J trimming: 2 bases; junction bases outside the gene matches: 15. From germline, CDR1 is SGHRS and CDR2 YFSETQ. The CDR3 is CASSLARWELAGENTDTQYF. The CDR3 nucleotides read TGCGCCAGCAGCTTGGCCAGGTGGGAGCTAGCGGGAGAGAACACAGATACGCAGTATTTT.

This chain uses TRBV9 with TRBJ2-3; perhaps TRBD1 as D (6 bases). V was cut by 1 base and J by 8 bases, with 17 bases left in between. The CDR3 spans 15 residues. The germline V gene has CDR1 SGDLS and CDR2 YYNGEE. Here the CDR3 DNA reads TGTGCCAGCAGCGTACATGGGGGCCCTGGTGTTACGCAGTATTTT. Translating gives CASSVHGGPGVTQYF.